The source of this T cell receptor (beta chain) is a study of CD8+ T cells in alopecia areata. On the study more broadly: A 6-month off-drug phase came after tofacitinib, which had lasted 6 to 18 months.

V trimming: 0 bases; J trimming: 7 bases; junction bases outside the gene matches: 4. Germline V CDR1 and CDR2: SGDLS, YYNGEE. The CDR3 runs to 15 residues. Treatment meaning: oral pan-JAK inhibitor, 5-10 mg twice daily. Following RNA extraction, reverse transcription yielded cDNA that acted as the sequencing template. This table comes from immunoSEQ multiplex PCR, and its TCRdb copy is limited to in-frame clones, with some not included. The table shows under 350,000 clones, with 58% occurring only once. This TCR derives from a human donor with alopecia areata. The starting material was CD4+ T cells sorted from blood, obtained at week 24, from a patient treated with tofacitinib. The chain couples TRBV9 to TRBJ1-6, with TRBD1 matching over 7 bases. The CDR3 reads CASSVVGTVNSPLHF. The DNA of the CDR3 is TGTGCCAGCAGCGTAGTAGGGACAGTGAATTCACCCCTCCACTTT.